Presented here are 18 T cell receptor beta chains from one specimen sequenced in a study of T cells in Graves' hyperthyroidism and ophthalmopathy. Regions amplified from RNA transcripts were the TCR beta CDR3 regions. The study used the HTBI primer set for a first-round RT-PCR of the TCR CDR3. TCRdb re-derived calls from the multiplex PCR reads in MiXCR, one entry per CDR3 protein. There are 480,000 or so distinct CDR3 sequences in the sample; around 50% occur only once, and around 47% lies in the top ten. Sequenced sample: peripheral blood or thyroid tissue (not recorded which). These receptors were obtained from an adult woman with Graves' disease, either hyperthyroidism or ophthalmopathy (not recorded which).

In this sample, this clonotype turned up many times. This rearrangement joins TRBV7-2 to TRBJ1-2; D is perhaps TRBD1 (6 bases). V lost 5 bases, J lost 2 bases, and 18 bases lay in between. There are 16 residues in the CDR3. Germline V gene data show CDR1 as SGHTA and CDR2 as FQGNSA. The DNA for the CDR3 is TGTGCCAGCAGCCTGCTCGGGGGGCGGGGGAACTATGGCTACACCTTC. It yields the protein CASSLLGGRGNYGYTF.

This clonotype has ten or more counts. The DNA for the CDR3 is TGTGCCAGCAGCTTCAACGGGGAAAAACTGTTTTTT. As protein: CASSFNGEKLFF. V gene TRBV6-5 combines with J gene TRBJ1-4; D unclear. Trimming removed 6 bases at V and 8 bases at J, with 10 bases between. CDR1 is MNHEY and CDR2 is SVGAGI in the germline V gene. The CDR3 contains 12 residues.

This clonotype appeared many times. The chain employs TRBV30 and TRBJ1-1; no reliable D call. The V end was cut by 3 bases, the J end by 3 bases, with 11 bases between. CDR3 size: 13 residues. Germline CDR1 reads GTSNPN; CDR2 reads SVGIG (reference sequence). CDR3 protein: CAWRTGGHTEAFF. CDR3 in DNA: TGTGCCTGGAGGACGGGAGGGCACACTGAAGCTTTCTTT.

Regarding this clonotype: A much larger clone sits a single nucleotide away, making a read error possible. V gene TRBV18 combines with J gene TRBJ2-6; tentative D call: TRBD1 (5 bases). This CDR3 is 13 amino acids long. The V gene's germline CDR1 is KGHSH and CDR2 LQKENI. The CDR3 sequence: CASSHSGANALTF. The CDR3 DNA reads TGTGCCAGCTCACACTCTGGGGCCAACGCCCTGACTTTC. Complete variable domain (other parts from reference TRBV18 and TRBJ2-6): NAGVMQNPRHLVRRRGQEARLRCSPMKGHSHVYWYRQLPEEGLKFMVYLQKENIIDESGMPKERFSAEFPKEGPSILRIQQVVRGDSAAYFCASSHSGANALTFGAGSRLTVL.

The chain couples TRBV29-1 to TRBJ2-7, with 7 nucleotides matching TRBD1. From germline, CDR1 is SQVTM and CDR2 ANQGSEA. There are 12 residues in the CDR3. V lost 6 bases to trimming and J lost 1 base; unmatched junction nucleotides: 3. Written as DNA, the CDR3 is TGCAGCGTCCGGGACAGATCCTACGAGCAGTACTTC. It encodes CSVRDRSYEQYF.

The V gene is TRBV7-2, the J gene TRBJ1-5; the match to TRBD1 covers 11 bases. V trimming: 4 bases; J trimming: 11 bases; junction bases outside the gene matches: 13. The germline V gene encodes CDR1 SGHTA and CDR2 FQGNSA. The CDR3 covers 16 residues. The CDR3 DNA reads as TGTGCCAGCAGCTATCTCGGGACAGGGGGATCAGAGACCCAGCATTTT. As protein: CASSYLGTGGSETQHF.

The chain uses TRBV7-9 and TRBJ1-6; D gene unclear. Trimming removed 7 bases at V and 7 bases at J, with 17 bases between. Germline CDR1 is SEHNR and CDR2 is FQNEAQ (reference sequence). CDR3 length: 15 residues. This CDR3 is CASTKRRSLNSPLHF. CDR3 DNA sequence: TGTGCCAGCACCAAGCGCCGCTCCTTAAATTCACCCCTCCACTTT.

This clonotype came up a few times. The rearrangement links TRBV6-5 to TRBJ1-3; TRBD1 might be the D (6 bases). Germline-derived CDR1 and CDR2 are MNHEY and SVGAGI. The CDR3 runs 15 residues. Trimming left V 5 bases short and J 4 bases short, with 15 bases between. This CDR3 reads CASSDTGRRGNTIYF. The CDR3 DNA follows: TGTGCCAGCAGTGACACAGGGCGAAGGGGAAACACCATATATTTT.

The chain employs TRBV9 and TRBJ1-2; 7 nucleotides agree with TRBD1. Trimming at V came to 3 bases and at J to 0 bases, leaving 5 bases not matched to a gene. The CDR3 is 15 amino acids. The germline V gene encodes CDR1 SGDLS and CDR2 YYNGEE. CDR3 coding DNA: TGTGCCAGCAGCGGCCGGGACAGATCTAACTATGGCTACACCTTC. Translating it yields CASSGRDRSNYGYTF.

This clonotype was detected a few times. The chain uses TRBV4-1 and TRBJ1-2; no firm D call. The CDR3 is made up of 18 amino acids. Germline assignment: CDR1 MGHRA and CDR2 YSYEKL. Trimming removed 2 bases from V and 2 bases from J, with 21 bases in between. CDR3 residues: CASSQTAVKERANYGYTF. CDR3 bases: TGCGCCAGCAGCCAAACGGCCGTCAAGGAACGCGCGAACTATGGCTACACCTTC.

This chain connects TRBV6-1 to TRBJ2-7; 8 bases line up with TRBD1. The germline V gene encodes CDR1 MNHNS and CDR2 SASEGT. With 10 bases clipped from V and 2 bases from J, the junction kept 7 bases outside the gene matches. This CDR3 comprises 13 residues. CDR3 in amino acids: CATNRGATYEQYF. CDR3 in DNA: TGTGCCACCAACAGGGGGGCCACCTACGAGCAGTACTTC.

This clonotype was recorded many times. This rearrangement joins TRBV12-3 or TRBV12-4 to TRBJ2-7; D perhaps matches TRBD2 (5 bases). This CDR3 is built from 13 residues. With 6 bases removed from V and 5 bases from J, the gap between germline ends came to 14 bases. The CDR3 reads CASRRTAGNEQYF. CDR3 DNA: TGTGCCAGCAGGCGGACTGCGGGCAACGAGCAGTACTTC.

This chain connects TRBV24-1 to TRBJ1-1; TRBD1 matches 8 bases. This CDR3 spans 15 amino acids. Trimming removed 3 bases from V and 4 bases from J; junction bases left unmatched: 6. Germline assignment: CDR1 KGHDR and CDR2 SFDVKD. CDR3 DNA sequence: TGTGCCACCAGTGATCCACGGACAGGGACCACTGAAGCTTTCTTT. Residues: CATSDPRTGTTEAFF.

The chain couples TRBV19 to TRBJ1-3; 7 nucleotides line up with TRBD1. This CDR3 has 14 amino acids. CDR1 and CDR2 from the germline V gene are LNHDA and SQIVND (reference sequence). V lost 6 bases to trimming and J lost 7 bases; unmatched junction nucleotides: 9. The CDR3 here is CASSTGTDTNTIYF. The CDR3 coding sequence is TGTGCCAGTAGCACCGGGACAGACACTAACACCATATATTTT.

This clonotype was found many times. The gene calls are TRBV7-6 and TRBJ1-1; tentative D call: TRBD1 (5 bases). V shed 4 bases and J shed 4 bases, with 13 bases lying between them. CDR3 length equals 14 residues. Germline CDR1 SGHVS, CDR2 FNYEAQ. CDR3 sequence: CASSSLRGGTEAFF. CDR3 sequence (DNA): TGTGCCAGCAGCTCCCTACGGGGGGGCACTGAAGCTTTCTTT.

Comments on this clonotype: At one of its ends the junction is not consistent with the germline gene, which may arise from a read error. This chain uses TRBV12-3 or TRBV12-4 with TRBJ1-1, with a weak D call TRBD1 (5 bases). CDR3 length equals 15 residues. The CDR3 region has the DNA TGCGCCAGCGCCCAGGGATTCGGGCATGGCACTGAAGCTTTCTTT. Amino acids: CASAQGFGHGTEAFF.

The table lists this clonotype with many counts. The chain employs TRBV6-6 and TRBJ1-2, with D uncertain. Germline V gene lookup returns CDR1 MNHNY and CDR2 SVGAGI (reference sequence). Deletions cut 2 bases from V and 6 bases from J, with 7 bases between. The CDR3 runs 12 residues. The CDR3 is CASSYGWDGYTF. Here the CDR3 DNA reads TGTGCCAGCAGTTACGGTTGGGATGGCTACACCTTC.

V usage is TRBV19 and J usage is TRBJ1-1; TRBD1 agrees at 8 bases. The trim removed 11 bases at V and 3 bases at J, leaving 5 bases unmatched. CDR1 and CDR2 from the germline V gene are LNHDA and SQIVND (reference sequence). The CDR3 totals 12 residues. As DNA, the CDR3 is TGTGCCTCGTTGGACAGGGACACTGAAGCTTTCTTT. This gives the protein CASLDRDTEAFF.